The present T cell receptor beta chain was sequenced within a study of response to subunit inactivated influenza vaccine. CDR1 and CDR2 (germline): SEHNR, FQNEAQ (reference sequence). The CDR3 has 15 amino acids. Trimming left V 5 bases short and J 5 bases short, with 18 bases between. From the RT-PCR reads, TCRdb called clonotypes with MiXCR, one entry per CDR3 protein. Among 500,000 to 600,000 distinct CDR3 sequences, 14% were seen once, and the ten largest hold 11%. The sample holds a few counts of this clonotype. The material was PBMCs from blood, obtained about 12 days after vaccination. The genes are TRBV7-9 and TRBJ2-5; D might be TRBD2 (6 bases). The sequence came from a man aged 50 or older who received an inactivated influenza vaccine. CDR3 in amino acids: CASSTGNPGVETQYF. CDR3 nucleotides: TGTGCCAGCAGCACCGGGAACCCGGGAGTTGAGACCCAGTACTTC.